The sequence of this TCR beta chain was determined in a study of cytomegalovirus exposure and HLA in healthy donors. Use of 60 Vbeta and 13 Jbeta primers characterized the PCR. Measured with immunoSEQ multiplex PCR; TCRdb has only the in-frame clones, and not every one. The sample has around 150,000 clones, 71% seen once; the top ten hold about 2.7%. Germline V gene data show CDR1 as LNHDA and CDR2 as SQIVND (reference sequence). V was trimmed by 6 bases and J by 0 bases, leaving 12 bases between them. The CDR3 is made up of 14 amino acids. The study, taken as a whole, reports: With later analysis, a missense DCLRE1C variant became linked to TCR beta V- and J-gene trimming. A reported reduction in N-insertions relative to the roughly 670-donor mean was seen in an Asian-associated ancestry cluster in a later analysis. A previous analysis found most TCR beta V segments productive roughly 87% or roughly 30% of the time.

For this clone: Its antigen is not identified.

The source of this sequence is a woman aged 25-40 years in good health and CMV-seronegative. V usage is TRBV19 and J usage is TRBJ2-7; tentative D call: TRBD2 (5 bases). Specimen: PBMCs. CDR3 DNA: TGTGCCAGTAGCATGACGGGGAGCTCCTACGAGCAGTACTTC. Translated, it gives CASSMTGSSYEQYF.